These 26 T cell receptor beta chains originate from one sample sequenced in a study of Tregs in tolerant kidney transplant recipients. Some clones are missing from TCRdb's copy, which holds only in-frame ones; the method was immunoSEQ multiplex PCR. The sample shows about 50,000 clones, roughly 87% of them seen only once. Mixed chimerism was transient after nonmyeloablative marrow transplants from related graft donors. Source: CD8+ T cells from blood (PBMCs), taken 12 months after the transplant. The receptors stem from a human patient who received a combined kidney and bone marrow transplant. Some of these T cells may belong to the graft donor.

The gene calls are TRBV9 and TRBJ2-7, with D perhaps TRBD1 (6 bases). Trimming removed 0 bases from V and 3 bases from J, with 13 bases in between. CDR3 length: 15 amino acids. Germline CDR1 and CDR2: SGDLS and YYNGEE. The CDR3: CASSVEGQGSYEQYF. CDR3 sequence (DNA): TGTGCCAGCAGCGTAGAAGGGCAGGGGAGCTACGAGCAGTACTTC.

The chain combines TRBV2 with TRBJ2-5; 10 bases agree with TRBD2. The DNA end is a closer match to TRBJ2-7, so the J assignment may be wrong. The CDR3 sequence is 15 residues long. CDR1 SNHLY and CDR2 FYNNEI come from the germline V gene. The CDR3 DNA follows: TGTGCCAGCAGTCCTCTAGCGGGAGTAGACCACGAGCAGTACTTC. Translation gives CASSPLAGVDHEQYF.

The V call is TRBV7-2, the J call TRBJ2-7; 11 nucleotides agree with TRBD2. Germline values: CDR1 SGHTA, CDR2 FQGNSA. V dropped 1 base and J dropped 2; count of bases not matched to a gene: 7. This CDR3 contains 17 residues. The DNA of the CDR3 is TGTGCCAGCAGCTTAGAACTACTAGCGGGAGTTGCCTACGAGCAGTACTTC. Residues: CASSLELLAGVAYEQYF.

The V and J genes are TRBV18 and TRBJ2-5; 7 bases are a match to TRBD1. J was trimmed by 2 bases and V by 6 bases; bases with no gene match: 6. The V gene's germline CDR1 is KGHSH and CDR2 LQKENI. The CDR3 consists of 14 residues. The CDR3 is CASSLQGQQETQYF. The CDR3 DNA sequence: TGTGCCAGCTCCCTACAGGGACAGCAAGAGACCCAGTACTTC.

The V gene is TRBV4-1, the J gene TRBJ2-7, with 10 bases fitting TRBD1. This CDR3 comprises 15 residues. Germline V CDR1 and CDR2: MGHRA, YSYEKL. Trimming at V came to 3 bases and at J to 6 bases, leaving 8 bases not matched to a gene. CDR3 bases: TGCGCCAGCAGCCAGCCCGGGACAGGGGTTAGCGAGCAGTACTTC. This gives the protein CASSQPGTGVSEQYF.

This chain joins TRBV11-2 and TRBJ2-3, with TRBD1 identical over 7 bases. Germline values: CDR1 SGHAT, CDR2 FQNNGV. V lost 1 base to trimming and J lost 4 bases; unmatched junction nucleotides: 2. This CDR3 contains 14 residues. The CDR3 DNA follows: TGTGCCAGCAGCTTAGGAGGGGGCGCAGATACGCAGTATTTT. It codes for CASSLGGGADTQYF. Supplemented by reference TRBV11-2 and TRBJ2-3, the full variable domain reads EAGVAQSPRYKIIEKRQSVAFWCNPISGHATLYWYQQILGQGPKLLIQFQNNGVVDDSQLPKDRFSAERLKGVDSTLKIQPAKLEDSAVYLCASSLGGGADTQYFGPGTRLTVL.

The genes are TRBV7-7 and TRBJ2-2; TRBD1 might be the D (5 bases). Trimming removed 2 bases at V and 6 bases at J, with 7 bases between. Germline values: CDR1 SSHAT, CDR2 FNYEAQ (reference sequence). The CDR3 sequence is 13 residues long. This CDR3 is CASSLSQAGELFF. CDR3 bases: TGTGCCAGCAGCTTATCACAGGCCGGGGAGCTGTTTTTT.

Worth noting for this clone: Its ends do not fully match the called genes, so a read error is possible. The chain couples TRBV5-1 to TRBJ2-7; TRBD1 matches at 9 bases. Germline loops: CDR1 SGHRS, CDR2 YFSETQ. The CDR3 has 15 amino acids. CDR3 protein: CASSDGQGTPYEQYF. CDR3 coding DNA: TGTGCCAGCAGCGACGGACAGGGGACCCCCTACGAGCAGTACTTC.

Written as DNA, the CDR3 is TGTGCCAGCACCTCGCTAGCGGGGACCAATGAGCAGTTCTTC. This codes for CASTSLAGTNEQFF. The chain employs TRBV11-1 and TRBJ2-1, with 9 bases that match TRBD2. CDR3 size: 14 residues. CDR1 and CDR2 (germline): SGHAT, FQDESV (reference sequence). V trimming: 7 bases; J trimming: 6 bases; junction bases outside the gene matches: 7.

The V gene is TRBV25-1, the J gene TRBJ1-4, with D possibly matching TRBD1 (6 bases). Deletions cut 4 bases from V and 2 bases from J, with 8 bases between. Germline V gives CDR1 MGHDK, CDR2 SYGVNS. The CDR3 extends over 14 amino acids. The CDR3 nucleotides read TGTGCCAGCAGTGTCACAGGGACTAATGAAAAACTGTTTTTT. Translated: CASSVTGTNEKLFF.

The chain couples TRBV19 to TRBJ2-3, with 15 bases lining up with TRBD2. Trimming at V came to 5 bases and at J to 3 bases, leaving 6 bases not matched to a gene. Germline V gene sequence: CDR1 LNHDA, CDR2 SQIVND (reference sequence). The CDR3 sequence is 17 residues long. CDR3 region: CASSWTSGGARTDTQYF. The CDR3 nucleotides read TGTGCCAGTAGTTGGACTAGCGGGGGGGCTCGAACAGATACGCAGTATTTT. Full variable domain (outside the CDR3, taken from reference TRBV19 and TRBJ2-3): DGGITQSPKYLFRKEGQNVTLSCEQNLNHDAMYWYRQDPGQGLRLIYYSQIVNDFQKGDIAEGYSVSREKKESFPLTVTSAQKNPTAFYLCASSWTSGGARTDTQYFGPGTRLTVL.

The chain links TRBV7-9 to TRBJ2-2; the D is unclear. The germline V gene encodes CDR1 SEHNR and CDR2 FQNEAQ (reference sequence). This CDR3 is 13 amino acids long. V lost 2 bases and J 4 bases, leaving 5 bases between the germline ends. This CDR3 is CASSLSGTGELFF. In DNA form, the CDR3 reads TGTGCCAGCAGCTTATCCGGCACCGGGGAGCTGTTTTTT.

This clone was detected a few times. The genes are TRBV28 and TRBJ1-4; no reliable D call. CDR3 length equals 14 residues. The germline V gene encodes CDR1 MDHEN and CDR2 SYDVKM. With 3 bases removed from V and 8 bases from J, the gap between germline ends came to 13 bases. Here the CDR3 DNA reads TGTGCCAGCAGTTTTTCGGCAGGAGGCGAAAAACTGTTTTTT. Translated: CASSFSAGGEKLFF.

V usage is TRBV4-3 and J usage is TRBJ2-3; D perhaps matches TRBD2 (6 bases). V lost 2 bases, J lost 14 bases, and 17 bases lay in between. This CDR3 comprises 13 residues. In germline, CDR1 is LGHNA, CDR2 YSLEER. CDR3 protein: CASSQISGDSLYF. In nucleotides, the CDR3 is TGCGCCAGCAGCCAAATTTCGGGGGATTCGCTGTATTTT.

The J gene is TRBJ2-7, the V gene TRBV5-4; 9 bases line up with TRBD1. The ends lost 5 bases at V and 3 bases at J; junction bases unmatched: 9. CDR1 SGHNT and CDR2 YYREEE come from the germline V gene (reference sequence). The CDR3 sequence is 15 residues long. CDR3 region: CASSYEQGAIYEQYF. CDR3 nucleotide sequence: TGTGCCAGCAGTTACGAACAGGGGGCGATCTACGAGCAGTACTTC.

V usage is TRBV6-5 and J usage is TRBJ2-7, with TRBD1 identical over 12 bases. Germline values: CDR1 MNHEY, CDR2 SVGAGI. V dropped 6 bases and J dropped 6; count of bases not matched to a gene: 3. The CDR3 is made up of 13 amino acids. CDR3 protein: CASSPGQGAEQYF. The CDR3 coding sequence is TGTGCCAGCAGCCCGGGACAGGGGGCCGAGCAGTACTTC.

This clone is a singleton in its sample. V usage is TRBV7-2 and J usage is TRBJ2-1; a weak D match, TRBD2 (6 bases). V lost 1 base, J lost 4 bases, and 17 bases lay in between. Germline loops: CDR1 SGHTA, CDR2 FQGNSA. The CDR3 is made up of 17 amino acids. The CDR3 region is CASSLEGLATIYNEQFF. In DNA form, the CDR3 reads TGTGCCAGCAGCTTAGAGGGCCTAGCGACTATATACAATGAGCAGTTCTTC.

This clone was observed once. The rearrangement uses TRBV10-3 and TRBJ2-3; 11 bases agree with TRBD2. The germline V gene has CDR1 ENHRY and CDR2 SYGVKD. V dropped 10 bases and J dropped 2; count of bases not matched to a gene: 8. CDR3 length: 15 amino acids. Here the CDR3 reads CATLQLAGATDTQYF. The DNA for the CDR3 is TGTGCCACCTTACAACTAGCGGGAGCCACAGATACGCAGTATTTT.

V and J are TRBV2 and TRBJ1-1; 7 nucleotides match TRBD1. The length of the CDR3 is 14 residues. The V segment lost 6 bases and the J segment 0 bases; nucleotides outside the gene matches: 4. The germline V gene has CDR1 SNHLY and CDR2 FYNNEI. The CDR3 DNA follows: TGTGCCAGCAGGAAGGGGACAGTGAACACTGAAGCTTTCTTT. It codes for CASRKGTVNTEAFF.

J is TRBJ2-3 and V is TRBV19; 9 bases align to TRBD2. The CDR3 has 13 residues. V shed 4 bases and J 4 bases; nucleotides not matched to a gene: 0. From germline, CDR1 is LNHDA and CDR2 SQIVND (reference sequence). CDR3 in amino acids: CASSSGRADTQYF. The CDR3 DNA follows: TGTGCCAGTAGTAGCGGGAGGGCAGATACGCAGTATTTT.

The chain employs TRBV29-1 and TRBJ2-7, with 8 bases that match TRBD2. The CDR3 runs 15 residues. The germline gives CDR1 SQVTM, CDR2 ANQGSEA. J lost 0 bases, V lost 4 bases, and 8 bases had no gene match. The CDR3 DNA is TGCAGCGTTGTGTTCCCGGGGGGGAGCTCCTACGAGCAGTACTTC. Encoded protein: CSVVFPGGSSYEQYF.

The genes are TRBV9 and TRBJ1-2, with D possibly TRBD1 on 6 matching bases. The CDR3 spans 11 residues. From germline, CDR1 is SGDLS and CDR2 YYNGEE. Trimming left V 3 bases short and J 8 bases short, with 8 bases between. The CDR3 loop is CASSEGGGYTF. DNA of the CDR3: TGTGCCAGCAGCGAGGGGGGGGGCTACACCTTC.

The sample holds one count of this clone. The rearrangement uses TRBV6-1 and TRBJ1-1, with D possibly TRBD1 on 6 matching bases. V was shortened by 1 base and J by 11 bases, with 17 bases between the two germline ends. CDR1 and CDR2 from the germline V gene are MNHNS and SASEGT. This CDR3 is built from 14 residues. The CDR3 DNA reads as TGTGCCAGCAGTGAAGGGGGAACAGGGAGAATGGCTTTCTTT. Translation: CASSEGGTGRMAFF.

The rearrangement joins TRBV30 to TRBJ2-1; TRBD1 matches 10 bases. Trimming took 3 bases from V and 3 from J; bases not matched to a gene: 5. Germline V gives CDR1 GTSNPN, CDR2 SVGIG (reference sequence). The CDR3 length is 15 residues. The CDR3 bases are TGTGCCTGGAGCGGTGGACAGGGGGTCTACAATGAGCAGTTCTTC. Translating it yields CAWSGGQGVYNEQFF.

The chain has TRBV7-6 and TRBJ2-2; 14 bases fit TRBD2. CDR1 and CDR2 from the germline V gene are SGHVS and FNYEAQ. With V trimmed by 1 base and J by 2 bases, 6 bases remained unmatched. CDR3 length: 19 residues. Here the CDR3 reads CASSLGLAGGPLNTGELFF. The CDR3 DNA follows: TGTGCCAGCAGCTTAGGACTAGCGGGAGGGCCCCTAAACACCGGGGAGCTGTTTTTT.

Only one count was recorded for this clone. The chain employs TRBV11-2 and TRBJ2-2, with 10 positions matching TRBD1. The CDR3 is 13 residues long. V lost 10 bases and J lost 5; bases outside the gene matches: 4. The germline gives CDR1 SGHAT, CDR2 FQNNGV. For the CDR3, the DNA is TGTGCCATAAGACAGGGGGCGACCGGGGAGCTGTTTTTT. Its protein is CAIRQGATGELFF.